The 14 T cell receptor beta chains presented below share a single source sample, sequenced in a study of T cell responses to AZD1222 COVID-19 vaccine. TCRdb's table, derived via immunoSEQ multiplex PCR, lists solely in-frame clones and lacks some. The profile shows 150,000 to 200,000 clones, around 94% of them singletons. Here the sequenced sample was peripheral blood, taken on day 0 of AZD1222 vaccination. The source is an adult in good health.

The chain is built from TRBV4-1 and TRBJ2-3; 8 bases fit TRBD2. The length of the CDR3 is 19 residues. Germline assignment: CDR1 MGHRA and CDR2 YSYEKL. Trimming removed 0 bases from V and 0 bases from J; junction bases left unmatched: 11. This CDR3 reads CASSQEEAQLAVSTDTQYF. The CDR3 DNA reads as TGCGCCAGCAGCCAAGAGGAGGCGCAACTAGCGGTTAGCACAGATACGCAGTATTTT.

The rearrangement links TRBV13 to TRBJ2-1, with no clear D. The germline V gene has CDR1 PRHDT and CDR2 FYEKMQ (reference sequence). The CDR3 totals 13 residues. Trimming removed 2 bases from V and 7 bases from J, with 9 bases in between. Here the CDR3 DNA reads TGTGCCAGCAGCTTATGGACGGTGAATGAGCAGTTCTTC. Protein sequence: CASSLWTVNEQFF.

The chain has TRBV19 and TRBJ2-5; possibly TRBD1 or TRBD2 for D (7 bases each). The CDR3 extends over 15 amino acids. CDR1 and CDR2 (germline): LNHDA, SQIVND (reference sequence). V was pared by 2 bases and J by 3 bases, with 13 bases between. The chain's CDR3 is CASSIWEGAKETQYF. The CDR3 DNA sequence: TGTGCCAGTAGTATATGGGAGGGGGCGAAAGAGACCCAGTACTTC.

The gene calls are TRBV28 and TRBJ1-2; D gene uncertain. The CDR3 runs 13 residues. Germline assignment: CDR1 MDHEN and CDR2 SYDVKM. The V and J ends lost 5 bases and 4 bases respectively, with 11 bases between them. The CDR3 sequence is CASSTPAVYGYTF. In nucleotides, the CDR3 is TGTGCCAGCAGTACTCCGGCGGTCTATGGCTACACCTTC.

The chain employs TRBV28 and TRBJ2-2, with D perhaps TRBD2 (6 bases). In germline, CDR1 is MDHEN, CDR2 SYDVKM. V shed 6 bases and J shed 7 bases, with 9 bases lying between them. The CDR3 runs to 12 residues. The DNA of the CDR3 is TGTGCCAGCAGCGCGGGGTACGGGGAGCTGTTTTTT. The encoded protein is CASSAGYGELFF.

The rearrangement uses TRBV5-1 and TRBJ1-2, with 10 positions matching TRBD1. From germline, CDR1 is SGHRS and CDR2 YFSETQ. The trim removed 5 bases at V and 9 bases at J, leaving 10 bases unmatched. This CDR3 comprises 14 residues. The CDR3 loop reads CASSAGTGARSYTF. CDR3 in DNA: TGCGCCAGCAGTGCGGGGACAGGGGCTAGGAGCTACACCTTC.

The chain has TRBV5-4 and TRBJ1-6, with TRBD1 as a possible D gene (5 bases). Germline V CDR1 and CDR2: SGHNT, YYREEE (reference sequence). This CDR3 comprises 16 residues. Deletions cut 4 bases from V and 8 bases from J, with 19 bases between. CDR3 bases: TGTGCCAGCAGCGCCCCCCCCGGGGACGAAGATTCACCCCTCCACTTT. Protein: CASSAPPGDEDSPLHF.

The chain recombines TRBV14 with TRBJ1-2; D call uncertain. The CDR3 is 15 amino acids. Germline V gene lookup returns CDR1 SGHDN and CDR2 FVKESK. V shed 1 base and J shed 0 bases, with 9 bases lying between them. The CDR3 DNA is TGTGCCAGCAGCCAAGCCGGGGTTACTAACTATGGCTACACCTTC. Translating it yields CASSQAGVTNYGYTF.

To note about this clone: This CDR3 is also generated by other DNA sequences in the sample. This CDR3 is CSVRQGGNSPLHF. The CDR3 nucleotides read TGCAGCGTTCGTCAGGGTGGTAATTCACCCCTCCACTTT. This chain joins TRBV29-1 and TRBJ1-6, with a tentative D call TRBD1 (5 bases). CDR1 is SQVTM, CDR2 ANQGSEA, per germline. CDR3 size: 13 residues. Between the trimmed V and J ends, which lost 5 bases and 6 bases, there was a span of 11 bases. Full variable domain (missing parts from reference TRBV29-1 and TRBJ1-6): SAVISQKPSRDICQRGTSLTIQCQVDSQVTMMFWYRQQPGQSLTLIATANQGSEATYESGFVIDKFPISRPNLTFSTLTVSNMSPEDSSIYLCSVRQGGNSPLHFGNGTRLTVT.

V is TRBV28 and J is TRBJ1-1; D ambiguous. V lost 7 bases, J lost 4 bases, and 10 bases lay in between. Germline V CDR1 and CDR2: MDHEN, SYDVKM. The CDR3 is 12 amino acids. CDR3 DNA sequence: TGTGCCAGCACCGAACAGCGCACTGAAGCTTTCTTT. The encoded protein is CASTEQRTEAFF. The full variable domain, its missing parts supplied by reference TRBV28 and TRBJ1-1, is DVKVTQSSRYLVKRTGEKVFLECVQDMDHENMFWYRQDPGLGLRLIYFSYDVKMKEKGDIPEGYSVSREKKERFSLILESASTNQTSMYLCASTEQRTEAFFGQGTRLTVV.

This chain links TRBV7-9 with TRBJ1-2; D is perhaps TRBD1 (5 bases). Trimming shortened V by 1 base and J by 4 bases, and 13 bases separated the two germline ends. Germline V lookup: CDR1 SEHNR, CDR2 FQNEAQ (reference sequence). This CDR3 region has 15 residues. CDR3 in amino acids: CASSLDLGRGYGYTF. The CDR3 DNA follows: TGTGCCAGCAGCTTAGATTTGGGGAGGGGCTATGGCTACACCTTC.

V is TRBV14 and J is TRBJ1-2; the D gene is possibly TRBD1 (6 bases). The CDR3 spans 12 residues. Germline CDR1 SGHDN, CDR2 FVKESK. The V gene lost 2 bases and the J gene lost 6 bases, with 7 bases spanning the gap. CDR3 DNA sequence: TGTGCCAGCAGCCAAAACAGGGATGGCTACACCTTC. As protein: CASSQNRDGYTF.

This chain links TRBV9 with TRBJ1-2; tentatively, D is TRBD1 (6 bases). The ends were cut back, 5 bases at V and 0 bases at J, with 11 bases in the middle. CDR3 length: 14 amino acids. Germline CDR1 reads SGDLS; CDR2 reads YYNGEE. The CDR3 loop reads CASRGTPTNYGYTF. DNA of the CDR3: TGTGCCAGCAGGGGGACACCTACTAACTATGGCTACACCTTC.

The genes are TRBV5-1 and TRBJ1-4; D unresolved. Trimming pared 2 bases from V and 8 bases from J, leaving 13 bases between. The CDR3 totals 14 residues. Germline V gene data show CDR1 as SGHRS and CDR2 as YFSETQ. CDR3 bases: TGCGCCAGCAGCTTATCAGGCTCGGGGGAAAAACTGTTTTTT. Translation: CASSLSGSGEKLFF.